This T cell receptor beta chain stems from a study of early stage breast cancer tumors. Study findings and constraints: Compared with adjacent normal breast, tumors showed around 2.5-fold denser, more clonal T cells.

In regard to this clone: Its antigen is undetermined.

Clones were read by immunoSEQ multiplex PCR, and TCRdb kept only the in-frame ones, dropping some. This sample yields about 28,000 clones, of which 50% to 75% are seen a single time; around 9.1% belongs to the top ten. V was pared by 1 base and J by 0 bases, with 9 bases between. The CDR3 contains 15 residues. Germline V CDR1 and CDR2: SGHRS, YFSETQ. The source material was breast tumor tissue. J is TRBJ2-3 and V is TRBV5-1, with D tentatively TRBD2 (5 bases). The TCR sequence derives from a person aged 45-65 years with breast cancer. The CDR3 DNA reads TGCGCCAGCAGCTTGACGGGGTGGAGCACAGATACGCAGTATTTT. Its protein product is CASSLTGWSTDTQYF. The variable domain in full, completed from reference TRBV5-1 and TRBJ2-3, reads KAGVTQTPRYLIKTRGQQVTLSCSPISGHRSVSWYQQTPGQGLQFLFEYFSETQRNKGNFPGRFSGRQFSNSRSEMNVSTLELGDSALYLCASSLTGWSTDTQYFGPGTRLTVL.